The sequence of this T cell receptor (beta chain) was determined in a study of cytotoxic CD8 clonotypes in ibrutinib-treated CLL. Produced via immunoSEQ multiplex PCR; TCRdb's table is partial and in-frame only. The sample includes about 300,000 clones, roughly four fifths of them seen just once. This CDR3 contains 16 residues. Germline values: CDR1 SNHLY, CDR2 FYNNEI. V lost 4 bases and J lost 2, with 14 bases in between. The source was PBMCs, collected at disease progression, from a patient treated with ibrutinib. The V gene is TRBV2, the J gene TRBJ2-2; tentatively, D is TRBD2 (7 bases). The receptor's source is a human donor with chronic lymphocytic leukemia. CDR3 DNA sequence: TGTGCCAGCAGTGGGGTGGGCGGGGGCAACACCGGGGAGCTGTTTTTT. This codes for CASSGVGGGNTGELFF.